This T cell receptor beta chain derives from a study of identical twins. This clonotype showed up just a few times. The antigen remains undetermined. Only healthy Caucasians were included as donors. Study results and caveats: Alpha sequences out of frame and shared by twins had excess low generation probability. High-abundance cord blood beta clonotypes had fewer insertions; memory repertoires showed none.

Germline V lookup: CDR1 MNHEY, CDR2 SMNVEV (reference sequence). V gave up 3 bases and J gave up 7 bases; unmatched junction bases: 2. The CDR3 extends over 14 amino acids. TCRdb reanalysed the 5' RACE reads using MiXCR and keeps one entry per CDR3 protein. The data show 350,000 or so distinct CDR3 sequences, 9% to 15% seen once. The sample was also reused in another study, on yellow fever vaccine responses in identical twins. Per that study: After vaccination, twins' T cell response reportedly seemed partly convergent, partly personalized.

The sample comprised CD8+ T cells sorted from blood. The source of this sequence is a woman younger than 35 in good health. The chain has TRBV27 and TRBJ2-1; 11 bases map to TRBD2. The CDR3 here is CASSLTSGANEQFF. The CDR3 DNA is TGTGCCAGCAGTTTGACTAGCGGGGCAAATGAGCAGTTCTTC.